The 14 T cell receptor beta chains below come from one sample, sequenced in a study of T cell changes during pregnancy in multiple sclerosis. Repertoires were generated with immunoSEQ multiplex PCR, while TCRdb's copy carries only in-frame clones and drops some. The table has roughly 48,000 clones, around 94% seen once; the top ten hold less than 0.3%. The sample here was CD4+ T cells from peripheral blood mononuclear cells, taken in the third trimester of pregnancy. These receptors were taken from a female donor with multiple sclerosis, enrolled in a pregnancy study.

The chain is built from TRBV7-2 and TRBJ2-5; 9 bases agree with TRBD2. Germline CDR1 SGHTA, CDR2 FQGNSA. With 1 base clipped from V and 5 bases from J, the junction kept 5 bases outside the gene matches. The CDR3 has 15 residues. This CDR3 is CASSLGAGGWETQYF. The CDR3 bases are TGTGCCAGCAGCTTAGGGGCGGGAGGGTGGGAGACCCAGTACTTC.

V and J are TRBV7-6 and TRBJ2-1, with 8 bases that match TRBD1. The trim removed 2 bases at V and 3 bases at J, leaving 9 bases unmatched. CDR1 is SGHVS and CDR2 is FNYEAQ in the germline V gene. The CDR3 has 17 amino acids. The CDR3 region has the DNA TGTGCCAGCAGCTTATTACCAGGGGGCTCGGACTACAATGAGCAGTTCTTC. Translation gives CASSLLPGGSDYNEQFF.

CDR3 bases: TGTGCCTGGAGTGTATATAGAGGGACAGGGAGGAGTTTTTATAATTCACCCCTCCACTTT. It translates to CAWSVYRGTGRSFYNSPLHF. The chain recombines TRBV30 with TRBJ1-6; 9 nucleotides agree with TRBD1. This CDR3 contains 20 residues. CDR1 is GTSNPN and CDR2 is SVGIG in the germline V gene (reference sequence). V lost 0 bases to trimming and J lost 4 bases; unmatched junction nucleotides: 16.

The chain couples TRBV7-2 to TRBJ1-5; D not resolved. The CDR3 consists of 13 residues. V gave up 1 base and J gave up 5 bases, with 6 bases separating them. CDR1 and CDR2 (germline): SGHTA, FQGNSA. As DNA, the CDR3 is TGTGCCAGCAGCTTAGTCGCGGATCAGCCCCAGCATTTT. Protein product: CASSLVADQPQHF.

V gene TRBV28 combines with J gene TRBJ2-7; the match to TRBD2 covers 9 bases. The CDR3 spans 14 residues. The germline gives CDR1 MDHEN, CDR2 SYDVKM. Unmatched junction bases numbered 7, after V lost 4 bases and J lost 6 bases. The CDR3 DNA sequence: TGTGCCAGCAGTTCCCCCCTAGCGGGGCCCGAGCAGTACTTC. This translates into CASSSPLAGPEQYF.

The chain joins TRBV6-5 to TRBJ2-3; 8 positions agree with TRBD2. CDR1 is MNHEY, CDR2 SVGAGI, per germline. Losses at the gene ends were 4 bases for V and 4 bases for J; bases not matched to a gene: 10. CDR3 length: 16 residues. CDR3 protein: CASSWGLAGLADTQYF. The CDR3 coding sequence is TGTGCCAGCAGTTGGGGATTAGCGGGATTGGCAGATACGCAGTATTTT.

This clone was counted between two and nine times. The gene calls are TRBV19 and TRBJ1-6; D perhaps matches TRBD1 (5 bases). V lost 5 bases and J lost 7, with 15 bases in between. CDR3 length: 15 amino acids. CDR1 is LNHDA, CDR2 SQIVND, per germline (reference sequence). The CDR3 reads CASSSGTLGNSPLHF. CDR3 coding DNA: TGTGCCAGTAGTTCCGGGACTTTGGGCAATTCACCCCTCCACTTT.

This chain connects TRBV5-6 to TRBJ1-4; the D gene is possibly TRBD1 (6 bases). The germline V gene encodes CDR1 SGHDT and CDR2 YYEEEE. The CDR3 sequence is 15 residues long. The V and J ends lost 4 bases and 7 bases respectively, with 17 bases between them. The CDR3, as DNA: TGTGCCAGCAGCCCTAACGGGGGGCTGGGTGAAAAACTGTTTTTT. Translating gives CASSPNGGLGEKLFF.

The chain carries TRBV28 and TRBJ2-1; 9 bases agree with TRBD2. The length of the CDR3 is 16 residues. The V and J ends lost 5 bases and 2 bases, in that order; junction bases with no gene match: 7. Germline loops: CDR1 MDHEN, CDR2 SYDVKM. The CDR3 bases are TGTGCCAGCAGTACTCTCACTAGCGGGCCCTACAATGAGCAGTTCTTC. Residues: CASSTLTSGPYNEQFF.

The chain recombines TRBV7-2 with TRBJ1-1; D unresolved. The length of the CDR3 is 11 residues. Trimming removed 7 bases at V and 6 bases at J, with 9 bases between. The germline V gene has CDR1 SGHTA and CDR2 FQGNSA. This chain's CDR3 is CASKGGAEAFF. CDR3 coding DNA: TGTGCCAGCAAGGGAGGCGCTGAAGCTTTCTTT.

V is TRBV6-1 and J is TRBJ2-7; 11 bases agree with TRBD2. The CDR3 has 14 residues. Germline-derived CDR1 and CDR2 are MNHNS and SASEGT. V gave up 6 bases and J gave up 7 bases; unmatched junction bases: 8. DNA for the CDR3: TGTGCCAGCAGCGCGACTAGCGGGGCGAGTGAGCAGTACTTC. It translates to CASSATSGASEQYF.

This rearrangement joins TRBV9 to TRBJ2-3; 10 nucleotides match TRBD2. This CDR3 spans 16 amino acids. Germline CDR1 SGDLS, CDR2 YYNGEE. J lost 1 base, V lost 4 bases, and 6 bases had no gene match. CDR3 residues: CASSSGLATRTDTQYF. The CDR3 DNA is TGTGCCAGCAGCTCGGGACTAGCGACCCGCACAGATACGCAGTATTTT.

The chain carries TRBV10-2 and TRBJ2-3, with D possibly matching TRBD2 (7 bases). The germline V and J ends were trimmed by 8 bases and 6 bases, with 27 bases remaining between them. Germline V lookup: CDR1 WSHSY, CDR2 SAAADI. The CDR3 is 17 residues long. For the CDR3, the DNA is TGCGCCAGCGCCCCCAGGTCGGCGGGGGCCGGCCTGGATACGCAGTATTTT. Encoded protein: CASAPRSAGAGLDTQYF.

CDR3 DNA: TGCGCCAGCAGTGTGAGCGGGAGGATCTACGAGCAGTACTTC. Protein product: CASSVSGRIYEQYF. This chain uses TRBV10-2 with TRBJ2-7; 9 positions match TRBD2. Trimming at V came to 4 bases and at J to 3 bases, leaving 4 bases not matched to a gene. Germline V gene sequence: CDR1 WSHSY, CDR2 SAAADI. There are 14 residues in the CDR3.